The 14 T cell receptor beta chains below were found in one sample sequenced in a study of shared clonotypes between healthy human individuals. Libraries were prepared by immunoSEQ multiplex PCR; TCRdb keeps only in-frame clonotypes and omits some of them. The data contain about 1.5 million clones, 95% to 99% of them singletons. Sequenced: naive CD4+ T cells sorted from blood. This sample's subset: CD45RA+ positively selected. The receptor set was obtained from a man under 40 in good health.

Turning to this clone: Other DNA sequences of this sample code for an identical CDR3. The rearrangement uses TRBV9 and TRBJ2-1; D is unclear. Trimming left V 1 base short and J 5 bases short, with 1 base between. Per the germline V gene, CDR1 is SGDLS and CDR2 is YYNGEE. There are 11 residues in the CDR3. The CDR3 reads CASSVNNEQFF. CDR3 nucleotide sequence: TGTGCCAGCAGCGTAAACAATGAGCAGTTCTTC.

The genes are TRBV14 and TRBJ2-7; D is perhaps TRBD1 or TRBD2 (6 bases each). Trimming took 3 bases from V and 4 from J, leaving 19 bases between them. CDR1 is SGHDN and CDR2 is FVKESK in the germline V gene. The length of the CDR3 is 16 residues. The CDR3 loop reads CASSQTPGATWYEQYF. Written as DNA, the CDR3 is TGTGCCAGCAGCCAGACTCCGGGGGCCACATGGTACGAGCAGTACTTC.

The chain is built from TRBV9 and TRBJ2-1; possible D gene TRBD1, 6 bases. V was trimmed by 7 bases and J by 6 bases, leaving 20 bases between them. The CDR3 has 15 residues. Germline V CDR1 and CDR2: SGDLS, YYNGEE. CDR3 sequence reads: CASYPPDRWSNEQFF. CDR3 DNA: TGTGCCAGCTACCCTCCCGACAGGTGGTCCAATGAGCAGTTCTTC.

This clone appeared once. The rearrangement links TRBV7-9 to TRBJ2-7; 7 bases map to TRBD1. The CDR3 runs 13 residues. J lost 6 bases, V lost 5 bases, and 7 bases had no gene match. The germline V gene encodes CDR1 SEHNR and CDR2 FQNEAQ (reference sequence). The CDR3 loop is CASSTLQGSEQYF. CDR3 coding DNA: TGTGCCAGCAGCACCCTACAGGGGTCCGAGCAGTACTTC.

The chain employs TRBV5-1 and TRBJ2-1; 7 nucleotides agree with TRBD2. The CDR3 extends over 17 amino acids. Germline lookup yields CDR1 SGHRS and CDR2 YFSETQ. Trimming took 4 bases from V and 0 from J; bases not matched to a gene: 10. CDR3 region: CASSTGVTGGSYNEQFF. The DNA for the CDR3 is TGCGCCAGCAGCACTGGAGTGACGGGAGGCTCCTACAATGAGCAGTTCTTC.

The gene calls are TRBV7-3 and TRBJ2-3; D is uncertain. Germline V CDR1 and CDR2: SGHTA, FQGTGA. V was shortened by 5 bases and J by 5 bases, with 11 bases between the two germline ends. CDR3 length equals 13 residues. The CDR3: CASSPAGGDTQYF. CDR3 coding DNA: TGTGCCAGCAGCCCCGCCGGTGGAGATACGCAGTATTTT.

As regards this clone: In the same sample, other DNA sequences code for this CDR3. This chain uses TRBV4-3 with TRBJ2-5, with D unresolved. This CDR3 comprises 14 residues. Between the trimmed V and J ends, which lost 0 bases and 5 bases, there was a span of 10 bases. CDR1 and CDR2 (germline): LGHNA, YSLEER. The CDR3 is CASSQEGLGETQYF. The CDR3 DNA reads as TGCGCCAGCAGCCAAGAGGGTTTAGGGGAGACCCAGTACTTC.

The V call is TRBV9, the J call TRBJ1-2; 8 bases align to TRBD1. J lost 4 bases, V lost 3 bases, and 8 bases had no gene match. This CDR3 has 15 amino acids. CDR1 is SGDLS and CDR2 is YYNGEE in the germline V gene. CDR3 DNA sequence: TGTGCCAGCAGCGACAGACAGGGGAATTTCTATGGCTACACCTTC. Its translation is CASSDRQGNFYGYTF.

The chain is built from TRBV13 and TRBJ1-2; TRBD1 matches 12 bases. The germline CDR1 and CDR2 sequences are PRHDT and FYEKMQ (reference sequence). The trim removed 5 bases at V and 5 bases at J, leaving 3 bases unmatched. CDR3 length: 14 residues. CDR3 sequence reads: CASSQGQGAYGYTF. DNA for the CDR3: TGTGCCAGCAGCCAGGGACAGGGGGCTTATGGCTACACCTTC.

This clone was observed a single time. The rearrangement links TRBV7-3 to TRBJ2-2, with 8 bases that match TRBD1. Germline trimming cut 6 bases from V and 4 bases from J; bases unmatched to any gene: 7. Germline lookup yields CDR1 SGHTA and CDR2 FQGTGA. CDR3 length equals 15 residues. The DNA for the CDR3 is TGTGCCAGCAGACCAGGGGGCGTTGGCACCGGGGAGCTGTTTTTT. Translation: CASRPGGVGTGELFF.

The rearrangement links TRBV10-2 to TRBJ2-1; D is unresolved. Germline-derived CDR1 and CDR2 are WSHSY and SAAADI. This CDR3 has 12 residues. V was clipped by 6 bases and J by 8 bases, with 11 bases between them. The CDR3 sequence: CASRSGDDEQFF. In nucleotides, the CDR3 is TGCGCCAGCAGATCTGGAGACGATGAGCAGTTCTTC.

The gene calls are TRBV6-9 and TRBJ2-7; 10 bases align to TRBD2. The V gene end was trimmed by 1 base and the J gene end by 3 bases; junction bases not matched to a gene: 3. Germline V gene lookup returns CDR1 MNHGY and CDR2 SVAAGI. The CDR3 is 15 amino acids. CDR3: CASSYCGLADYEQYF. The CDR3 nucleotides read TGTGCCAGCAGTTATTGCGGACTAGCGGACTACGAGCAGTACTTC.

The V gene is TRBV6-1, the J gene TRBJ1-1, with 8 bases matching TRBD1. V was clipped by 4 bases and J by 5 bases; unmatched bases: 9. The CDR3 has 15 residues. Germline V gene lookup returns CDR1 MNHNS and CDR2 SASEGT. CDR3 protein: CASSADTGGETEAFF. The DNA of the CDR3 is TGTGCCAGCAGTGCAGACACAGGGGGAGAAACTGAAGCTTTCTTT.

The chain carries TRBV5-4 and TRBJ2-1, with 7 bases aligning to TRBD2. The CDR3 extends over 15 amino acids. Germline V gives CDR1 SGHNT, CDR2 YYREEE (reference sequence). V was clipped by 4 bases and J by 8 bases; unmatched bases: 12. This CDR3 is CASSPPGTTIYEQFF. The CDR3 region has the DNA TGTGCCAGCAGCCCACCCGGGACTACCATTTATGAGCAGTTCTTC.